This TCR beta chain comes out of a study of cytomegalovirus exposure and HLA in healthy donors. Turning to the study itself: Across 350 to 400 genotyped donors, 65% to 90% landed in the Caucasian-associated ancestry cluster.

Although they were nominally healthy when sampled, donors likely had unrecorded immune exposures. The PCR was carried out with 60 Vbeta primers and 13 Jbeta primers. Produced via immunoSEQ multiplex PCR; TCRdb's table is partial and in-frame only. Of about 190,000 clones in the sample, more than 60% were seen once. Judged by abundance, this clone is medium-sized. The sample consisted of PBMCs. This TCR was sampled from a woman under 40 in good health and CMV-seropositive.

The CDR3 bases are TGTGCCAGCAGTGAAAATCTGGGACTGATGAACACTGAAGCTTTCTTT. Translation gives CASSENLGLMNTEAFF. This chain connects TRBV2 to TRBJ1-1; D is possibly TRBD1 (5 bases). Germline CDR1 reads SNHLY; CDR2 reads FYNNEI. The V end lost 2 bases, the J end lost 0 bases, and 13 bases lay between the germline ends. This CDR3 region has 16 residues.